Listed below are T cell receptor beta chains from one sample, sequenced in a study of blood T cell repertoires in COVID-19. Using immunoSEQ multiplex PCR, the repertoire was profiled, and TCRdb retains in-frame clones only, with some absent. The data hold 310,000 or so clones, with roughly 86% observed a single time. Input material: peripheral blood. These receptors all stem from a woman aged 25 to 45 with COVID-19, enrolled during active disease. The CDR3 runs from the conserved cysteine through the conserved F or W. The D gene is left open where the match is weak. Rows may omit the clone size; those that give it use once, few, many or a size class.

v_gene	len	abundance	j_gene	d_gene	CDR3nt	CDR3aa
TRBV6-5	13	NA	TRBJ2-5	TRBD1	TGTGCCAGCACGGGACAGGGGTTCGAGACCCAGTACTTC	CASTGQGFETQYF
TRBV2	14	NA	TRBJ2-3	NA	TGTGCCAGCACGTTAGCAAGGAACCCAGATACGCAGTATTTT	CASTLARNPDTQYF
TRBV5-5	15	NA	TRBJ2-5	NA	TGTGCCAGCAGCCCGGGGGACGGGATCAGAGAGACCCAGTACTTC	CASSPGDGIRETQYF
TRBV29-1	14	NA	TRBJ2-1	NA	TGCAGCGTTGAAGGGCGGGGCTCCTACAATGAGCAGTTCTTC	CSVEGRGSYNEQFF
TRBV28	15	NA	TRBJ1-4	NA	TGTGCCAGCACCTCTTTGGTGTCAGATAATGAAAAACTGTTTTTT	CASTSLVSDNEKLFF
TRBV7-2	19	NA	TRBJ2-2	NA	TGTGCCAGCAGCCAATTTCGGACGGCCTTTAGGGGTGGCACCGGGGAGCTGTTTTTT	CASSQFRTAFRGGTGELFF
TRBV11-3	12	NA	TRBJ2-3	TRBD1	TGTGCCAGCAGCTCCGACAGGGTTACGCAGTATTTT	CASSSDRVTQYF
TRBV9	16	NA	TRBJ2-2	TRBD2	TGTGCCAGCAGCCCCCTCCTAGCGGGAGAGACCGGGGAGCTGTTTTTT	CASSPLLAGETGELFF
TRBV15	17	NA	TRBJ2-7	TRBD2	TGTGCCACCAGCAGCCTACCTCGACTAGCGGAGGGCTACGAGCAGTACTTC	CATSSLPRLAEGYEQYF
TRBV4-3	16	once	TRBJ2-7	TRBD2	TGCGCCAGCAGCTTATCCGTACTAGCGGGAATTTACGAGCAGTACTTC	CASSLSVLAGIYEQYF
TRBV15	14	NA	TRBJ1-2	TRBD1	TGTGCCACCAGCAGGACAGGGGGCGGGAGTGGCTACACCTTC	CATSRTGGGSGYTF
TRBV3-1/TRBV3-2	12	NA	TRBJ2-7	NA	TGTGCCAGCAGCCAAGATTTCTCCGAGCAGTACTTC	CASSQDFSEQYF
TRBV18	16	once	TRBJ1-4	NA	TGTGCCAGCTCACGAGCCAGGGGAGCGCCTAATGAAAAACTGTTTTTT	CASSRARGAPNEKLFF
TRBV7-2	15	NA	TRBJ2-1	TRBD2	TGTGCCAGCAGCTTTACTAGCGGGGGCTACAATGAGCAGTTCTTC	CASSFTSGGYNEQFF
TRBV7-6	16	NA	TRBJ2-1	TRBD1	TGTGCCAGCAGCACCTACAGGGGGCGAGGACACAATGAGCAGTTCTTC	CASSTYRGRGHNEQFF
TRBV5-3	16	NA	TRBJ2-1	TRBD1	TGTGCCAGAAGCTTGGGGACAGGGAACCCCTACAATGAGCAGTTCTTC	CARSLGTGNPYNEQFF
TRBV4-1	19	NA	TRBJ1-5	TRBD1	TGCGCCAGCAGCCGATATACCACCCGGGGGACAGGGGGGAATCAGCCCCAGCATTTT	CASSRYTTRGTGGNQPQHF
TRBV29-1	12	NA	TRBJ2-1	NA	TGCAGCGCCCCGGGATATTACAATGAGCAGTTCTTC	CSAPGYYNEQFF
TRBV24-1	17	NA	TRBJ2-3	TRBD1	TGTGCCACCAGTGATACCCACAGGGGGCGCAGCTCAGATACGCAGTATTTT	CATSDTHRGRSSDTQYF
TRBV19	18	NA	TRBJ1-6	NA	TGTGCCAGTAGTATAAACAGACTACGGAGCTCCTATAATTCACCCCTCCACTTT	CASSINRLRSSYNSPLHF
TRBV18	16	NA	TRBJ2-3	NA	TGTGCCAGCTCACGGGCGCCTAGCGACTCCACAGATACGCAGTATTTT	CASSRAPSDSTDTQYF
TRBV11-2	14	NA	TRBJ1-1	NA	TGTGCCAGCACCGAACTAGACAGGTTCACTGAAGCTTTCTTT	CASTELDRFTEAFF
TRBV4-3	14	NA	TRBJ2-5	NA	TGCGCCAGCAGCCAAGATACGGCGGCGGAGACCCAGTACTTC	CASSQDTAAETQYF
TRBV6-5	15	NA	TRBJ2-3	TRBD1	TGTGCCAGCAGCCGGACAGGGAAGGGGACAGATACGCAGTATTTT	CASSRTGKGTDTQYF
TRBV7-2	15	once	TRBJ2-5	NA	TGTGCCAGCAGCTTCCTTTCCCGGGTACAAGAGACCCAGTACTTC	CASSFLSRVQETQYF
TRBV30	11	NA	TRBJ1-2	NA	TGTGCCCTTCAGGGTAACTATGGCTACACCTTC	CALQGNYGYTF
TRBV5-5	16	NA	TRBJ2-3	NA	TGTGCCAGCAGCTTGGCGGGAGCTTTTAGCACAGATACGCAGTATTTT	CASSLAGAFSTDTQYF
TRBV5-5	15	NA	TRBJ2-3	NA	TGTGCCAGCAGCCCGCTAGCGAAGCGCACAGATACGCAGTATTTT	CASSPLAKRTDTQYF
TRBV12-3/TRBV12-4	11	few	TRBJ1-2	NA	TGTGCCAGCAGTGTCAGGGTTGGCTACACCTTC	CASSVRVGYTF
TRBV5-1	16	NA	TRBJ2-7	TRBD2	TGCGCCAGCAGCATAATACTAGCGGGCGTCCCGAACGAGCAGTACTTC	CASSIILAGVPNEQYF
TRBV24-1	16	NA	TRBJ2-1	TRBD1	TGTGCCACCAGTGATGACCGGACAGGGCCGTACAATGAGCAGTTCTTC	CATSDDRTGPYNEQFF
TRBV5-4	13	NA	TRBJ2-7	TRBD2	TGTGCCAGCAGCCCAGCGGGAGGCTACGAGCAGTACTTC	CASSPAGGYEQYF
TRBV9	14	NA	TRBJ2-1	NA	TGTGCCAGCAGCGTAGCCGGGGCCTACAATGAGCAGTTCTTC	CASSVAGAYNEQFF
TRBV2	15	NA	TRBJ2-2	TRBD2	TGTGCCAGCAGGGGACTAGCGGGAAACACCGGGGAGCTGTTTTTT	CASRGLAGNTGELFF
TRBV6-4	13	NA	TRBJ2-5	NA	TGTGCCATGCCCACGAGGAGCCAAGAGACCCAGTACTTC	CAMPTRSQETQYF
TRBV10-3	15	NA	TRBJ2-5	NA	TGTGCCATCAGTGAGTCGCGGGCAGTAATAGAGACCCAGTACTTC	CAISESRAVIETQYF
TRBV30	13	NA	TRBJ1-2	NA	TGTGCCTGGAGTCCAAGCGAAAACTATGGCTACACCTTC	CAWSPSENYGYTF
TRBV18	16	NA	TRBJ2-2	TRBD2	TGTGCCAGCTCACCCCTGACTAGCGGGAACACCGGGGAGCTGTTTTTT	CASSPLTSGNTGELFF
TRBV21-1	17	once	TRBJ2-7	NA	TGTGCCAGCAGCAAAGCGCTTCCGAATAGCGTAACCTACGAGCAGTACTTC	CASSKALPNSVTYEQYF
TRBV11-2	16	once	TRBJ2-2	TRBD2	TGTGCCAGCAGACACAGCGGGAGGGCGAACACCGGGGAGCTGTTTTTT	CASRHSGRANTGELFF
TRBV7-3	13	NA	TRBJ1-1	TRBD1	TGTGCCAGCAGCTTCGACAGGGGTTCTGAAGCTTTCTTT	CASSFDRGSEAFF
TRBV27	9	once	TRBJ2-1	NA	TGTGCCAGCAGTCGACTGGGGTTCTTC	CASSRLGFF
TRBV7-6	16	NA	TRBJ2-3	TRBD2	TGTGCCAGCAGCTTAGCGTCTAGCGGGAGAGCAGATACGCAGTATTTT	CASSLASSGRADTQYF
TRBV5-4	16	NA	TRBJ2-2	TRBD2	TGTGCCAGCAGCCCAAGAGATACTAGCGGCACCGGGGAGCTGTTTTTT	CASSPRDTSGTGELFF
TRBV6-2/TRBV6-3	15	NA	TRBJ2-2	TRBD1	TGTGCCAGCAGCCTACCCGGGACAGGAACCGGGGAGCTGTTTTTT	CASSLPGTGTGELFF
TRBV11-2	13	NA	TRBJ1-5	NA	TGTGCCAGCAGCTTAGGACTGGATCAGCCCCAGCATTTT	CASSLGLDQPQHF
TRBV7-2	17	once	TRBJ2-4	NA	TGTGCCAGCAGCTTAGGTCAGGCAGGTACGGCCAAAAACATTCAGTACTTC	CASSLGQAGTAKNIQYF
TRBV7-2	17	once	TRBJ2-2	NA	TGTGCCAGCACTACCCGGGTGCGGCTAGCACACACCGGGGAGCTGTTTTTT	CASTTRVRLAHTGELFF
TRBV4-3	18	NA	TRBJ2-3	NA	TGCGCCAGCAGCCAATCCTCGGCAGCGATCCCAAGCACAGATACGCAGTATTTT	CASSQSSAAIPSTDTQYF
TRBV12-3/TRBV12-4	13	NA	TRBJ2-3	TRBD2	TGTGCCAGCAGCCCCCGGGGGGGCGATACGCAGTATTTT	CASSPRGGDTQYF
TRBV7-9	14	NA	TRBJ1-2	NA	TGTGCCAGCAGCTTAGACTTGCGGGACTATGGCTACACCTTC	CASSLDLRDYGYTF
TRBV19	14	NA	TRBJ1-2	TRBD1	TGTGCCAGTAGTGGAAGATTAGGGGGCGATGGCTACACCTTC	CASSGRLGGDGYTF
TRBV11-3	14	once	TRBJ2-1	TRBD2	TGTGCCAGCAGCCCCGGGACTAGCGCAAATGAGCAGTTCTTC	CASSPGTSANEQFF
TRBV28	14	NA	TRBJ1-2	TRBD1	TGTGCCAGCACCAGACAGGGTGGGCACTATGGCTACACCTTC	CASTRQGGHYGYTF
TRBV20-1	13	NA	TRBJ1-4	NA	TGCAGTGCTAGTTGGCAGGGGAATGAAAAACTGTTTTTT	CSASWQGNEKLFF
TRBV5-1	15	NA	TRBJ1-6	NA	TGCGCCAGCAGCGGCCAACCGGGATACCTTTCACCCCTCCACTTT	CASSGQPGYLSPLHF
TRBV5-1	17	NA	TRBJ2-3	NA	TGCGCCAGCAGCTTGAACCCCCACGGTTCACGCACAGATACGCAGTATTTT	CASSLNPHGSRTDTQYF
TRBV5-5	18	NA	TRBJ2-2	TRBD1	TGTGCCAGCAGCTTAGGGGGAATGACAGGGCTGGGCACCGGGGAGCTGTTTTTT	CASSLGGMTGLGTGELFF
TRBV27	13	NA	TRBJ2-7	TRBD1	TGTGCCAGCAGTAAGGGGACAGCCTACGAGCAGTACTTC	CASSKGTAYEQYF
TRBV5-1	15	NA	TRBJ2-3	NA	TGCGCCAGCAGCTTGGGTAGGGGCAGCACAGATACGCAGTATTTT	CASSLGRGSTDTQYF